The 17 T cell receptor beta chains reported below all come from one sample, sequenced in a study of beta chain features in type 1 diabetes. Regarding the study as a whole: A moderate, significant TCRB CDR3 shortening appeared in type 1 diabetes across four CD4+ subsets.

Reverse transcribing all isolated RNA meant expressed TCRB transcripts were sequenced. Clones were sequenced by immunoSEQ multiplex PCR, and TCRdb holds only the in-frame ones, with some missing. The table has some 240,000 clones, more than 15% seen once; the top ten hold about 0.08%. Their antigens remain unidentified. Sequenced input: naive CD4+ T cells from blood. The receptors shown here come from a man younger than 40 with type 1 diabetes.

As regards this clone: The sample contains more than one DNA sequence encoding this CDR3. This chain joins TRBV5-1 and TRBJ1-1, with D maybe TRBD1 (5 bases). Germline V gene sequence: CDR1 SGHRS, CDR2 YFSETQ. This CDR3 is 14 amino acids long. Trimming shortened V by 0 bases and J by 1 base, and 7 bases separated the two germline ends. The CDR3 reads CASSLVGENTEAFF. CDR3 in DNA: TGCGCCAGCAGCTTGGTGGGGGAGAACACTGAAGCTTTCTTT.

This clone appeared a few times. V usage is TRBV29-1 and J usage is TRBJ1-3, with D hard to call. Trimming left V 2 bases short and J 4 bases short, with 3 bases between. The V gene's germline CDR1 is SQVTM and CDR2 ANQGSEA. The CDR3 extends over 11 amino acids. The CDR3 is CSVEIGNTIYF. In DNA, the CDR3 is TGCAGCGTTGAAATAGGAAACACCATATATTTT.

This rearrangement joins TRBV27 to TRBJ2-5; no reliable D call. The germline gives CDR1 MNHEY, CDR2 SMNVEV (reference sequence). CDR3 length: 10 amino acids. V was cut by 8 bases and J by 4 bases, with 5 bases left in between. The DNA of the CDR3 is TGTGCCAGCGGATTAGAGACCCAGTACTTC. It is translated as CASGLETQYF.

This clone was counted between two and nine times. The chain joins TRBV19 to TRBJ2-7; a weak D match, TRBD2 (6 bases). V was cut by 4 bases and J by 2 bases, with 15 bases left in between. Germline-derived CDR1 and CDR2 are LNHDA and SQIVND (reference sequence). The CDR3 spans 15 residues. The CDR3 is CASSTGRDPTYEQYF. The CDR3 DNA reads TGTGCCAGTAGTACCGGGCGGGACCCTACCTACGAGCAGTACTTC.

This chain's CDR3 is CASRDQGYGYTF. The CDR3 nucleotides read TGTGCCAGCAGGGATCAGGGATATGGCTACACCTTC. The chain has TRBV2 and TRBJ1-2; perhaps TRBD1 as D (5 bases). Trimming removed 6 bases from V and 5 bases from J, with 10 bases in between. Germline V gives CDR1 SNHLY, CDR2 FYNNEI. The CDR3 has 12 residues.

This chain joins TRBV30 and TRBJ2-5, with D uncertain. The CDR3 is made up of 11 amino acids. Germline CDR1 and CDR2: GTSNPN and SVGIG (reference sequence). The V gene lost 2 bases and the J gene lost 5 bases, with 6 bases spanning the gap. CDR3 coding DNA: TGTGCCTGGAGTCAGGCGGAGACCCAGTACTTC. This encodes CAWSQAETQYF. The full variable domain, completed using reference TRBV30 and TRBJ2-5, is SQTIHQWPATLVQPVGSPLSLECTVEGTSNPNLYWYRQAAGRGLQLLFYSVGIGQISSEVPQNLSASRPQDRQFILSSKKLLLSDSGFYLCAWSQAETQYFGPGTRLLVL.

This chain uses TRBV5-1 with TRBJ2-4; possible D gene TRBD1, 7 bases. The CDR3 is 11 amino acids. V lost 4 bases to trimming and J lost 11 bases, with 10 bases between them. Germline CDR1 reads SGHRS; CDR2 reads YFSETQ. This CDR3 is CASSPRGVQYF. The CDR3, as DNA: TGCGCCAGCAGCCCCAGGGGGGTTCAGTACTTC.

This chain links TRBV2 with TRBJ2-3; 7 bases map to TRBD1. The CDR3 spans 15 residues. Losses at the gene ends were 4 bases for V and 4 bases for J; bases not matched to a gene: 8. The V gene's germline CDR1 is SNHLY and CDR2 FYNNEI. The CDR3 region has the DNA TGTGCCAGCAGTGCGTCGACAGGGTGGGCAGATACGCAGTATTTT. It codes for CASSASTGWADTQYF. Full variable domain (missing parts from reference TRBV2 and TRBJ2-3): EPEVTQTPSHQVTQMGQEVILRCVPISNHLYFYWYRQILGQKVEFLVSFYNNEISEKSEIFDDQFSVERPDGSNFTLKIRSTKLEDSAMYFCASSASTGWADTQYFGPGTRLTVL.

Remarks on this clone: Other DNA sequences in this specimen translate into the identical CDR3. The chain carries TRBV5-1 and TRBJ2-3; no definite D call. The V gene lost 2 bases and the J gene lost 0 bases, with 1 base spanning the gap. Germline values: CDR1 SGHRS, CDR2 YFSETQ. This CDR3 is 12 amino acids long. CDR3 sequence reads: CASSFSTDTQYF. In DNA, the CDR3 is TGCGCCAGCAGCTTTAGCACAGATACGCAGTATTTT.

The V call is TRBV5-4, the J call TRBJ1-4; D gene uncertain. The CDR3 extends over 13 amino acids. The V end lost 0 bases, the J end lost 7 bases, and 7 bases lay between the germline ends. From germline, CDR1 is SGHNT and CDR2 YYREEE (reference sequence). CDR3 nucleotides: TGTGCCAGCAGCTTGGGGGCTGGTGAAAAACTGTTTTTT. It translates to CASSLGAGEKLFF.

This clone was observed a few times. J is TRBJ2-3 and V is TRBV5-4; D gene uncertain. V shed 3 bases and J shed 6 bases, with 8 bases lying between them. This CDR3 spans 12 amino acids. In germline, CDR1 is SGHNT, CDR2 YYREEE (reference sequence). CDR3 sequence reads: CASSSSGDTQYF. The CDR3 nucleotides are TGTGCCAGCAGCTCCTCCGGCGATACGCAGTATTTT.

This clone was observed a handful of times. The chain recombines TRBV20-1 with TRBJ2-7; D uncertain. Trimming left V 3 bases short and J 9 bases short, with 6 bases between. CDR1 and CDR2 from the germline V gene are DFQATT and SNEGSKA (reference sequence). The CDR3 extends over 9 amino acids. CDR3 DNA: TGCAGTGCTAGCGAAAGGCAGTACTTC. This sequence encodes CSASERQYF.

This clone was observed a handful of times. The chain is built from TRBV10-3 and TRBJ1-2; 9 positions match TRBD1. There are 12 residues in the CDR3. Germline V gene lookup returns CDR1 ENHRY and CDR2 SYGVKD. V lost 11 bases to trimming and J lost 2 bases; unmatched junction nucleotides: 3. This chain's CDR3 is CASGQGNYGYTF. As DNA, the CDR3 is TGTGCCTCAGGACAGGGGAACTATGGCTACACCTTC.

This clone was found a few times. In DNA, the CDR3 is TGTGCCAGCAGCCCCAGACTAGCGGGAGGCCCAGATACGCAGTATTTT. Protein: CASSPRLAGGPDTQYF. The chain carries TRBV9 and TRBJ2-3; 13 bases are a match to TRBD2. Looked up from germline, CDR1 is SGDLS and CDR2 is YYNGEE. The junction had 6 bases not matched to a gene; V was cut back by 4 bases and J by 4 bases. This CDR3 comprises 16 residues. Full variable domain (remainder filled in from reference TRBV9 and TRBJ2-3): DSGVTQTPKHLITATGQRVTLRCSPRSGDLSVYWYQQSLDQGLQFLIQYYNGEERAKGNILERFSAQQFPDLHSELNLSSLELGDSALYFCASSPRLAGGPDTQYFGPGTRLTVL.

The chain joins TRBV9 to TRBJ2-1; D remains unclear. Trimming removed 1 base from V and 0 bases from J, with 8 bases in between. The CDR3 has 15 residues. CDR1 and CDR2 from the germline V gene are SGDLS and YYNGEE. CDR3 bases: TGTGCCAGCAGCGTAAGCCTAGGCTCCTACAATGAGCAGTTCTTC. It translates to CASSVSLGSYNEQFF. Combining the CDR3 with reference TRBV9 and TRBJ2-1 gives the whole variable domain DSGVTQTPKHLITATGQRVTLRCSPRSGDLSVYWYQQSLDQGLQFLIQYYNGEERAKGNILERFSAQQFPDLHSELNLSSLELGDSALYFCASSVSLGSYNEQFFGPGTRLTVL.

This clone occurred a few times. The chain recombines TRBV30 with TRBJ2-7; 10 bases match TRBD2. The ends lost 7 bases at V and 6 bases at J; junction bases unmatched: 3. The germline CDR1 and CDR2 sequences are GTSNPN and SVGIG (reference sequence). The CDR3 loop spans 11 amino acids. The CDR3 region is CASGLAVEQYF. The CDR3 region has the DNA TGTGCCTCTGGACTAGCGGTCGAGCAGTACTTC.

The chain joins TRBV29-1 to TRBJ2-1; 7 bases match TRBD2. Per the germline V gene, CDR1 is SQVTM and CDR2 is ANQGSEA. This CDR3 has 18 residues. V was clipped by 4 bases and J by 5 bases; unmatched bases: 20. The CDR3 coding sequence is TGCAGCGTTGGCTGGTCTTCTTCGGGCGGGAGATCGCACAATGAGCAGTTCTTC. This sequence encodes CSVGWSSSGGRSHNEQFF.